These 24 T cell receptor beta chains came from one sample sequenced in a study of regulatory T cells in long-lasting Graves disease. Time point here: newly diagnosed GD, antithyroid drugs for less than 3 months. The TCR library was made from RNA that had been extracted from PBMCs in TRIzol. According to the study, TCR beta libraries were built with iRepertoire HTBI primers and CDR3-region Arm-PCR. TCRdb recomputed calls from the multiplex PCR reads with MiXCR, one row per CDR3 protein. The sample holds under 700,000 distinct CDR3 sequences, 15% to 20% seen once. These sequences were also reported in another study, on T cells in Graves' hyperthyroidism and ophthalmopathy.

The source material was peripheral blood mononuclear cells (PBMCs), sampled at new diagnosis, from a patient treated with antithyroid drugs. These receptors originate from a woman in her forties or fifties with Graves disease.

This clonotype has a handful of counts. A read error may be the cause here, since a much bigger clone is one base away. The missing conserved phenylalanine or tryptophan at the end of this CDR3 makes a read error likely. J is TRBJ1-1 and V is TRBV5-1, with a tentative D call TRBD1 (6 bases). The CDR3 contains 13 residues. The germline CDR1 and CDR2 sequences are SGHRS and YFSETQ. V dropped 5 bases and J dropped 7 bases, with 15 bases sitting between them. The CDR3 DNA sequence: TGCGCCAGCAGGCTCCAGGGGTGGGATGAAGCTTTCCTT. Encoded protein: CASRLQGWDEAFL.

This clonotype was seen ten or more times. This chain joins TRBV20-1 and TRBJ2-5; D possibly corresponds to TRBD1 (7 bases). V lost 7 bases and J 4 bases, leaving 16 bases between the germline ends. Germline V CDR1 and CDR2: DFQATT, SNEGSKA (reference sequence). CDR3 length: 13 residues. Written as DNA, the CDR3 is TGCAGTGTGGGCGCGCAGGGGGGAGAGACCCAGTACTTC. Translation: CSVGAQGGETQYF.

This clonotype has only a few counts. The CDR3 nucleotides are TGTGCCATCAGTGGGGTTTCGGGGGCCAACGTCCTGACTTTC. Amino acids: CAISGVSGANVLTF. This chain joins TRBV10-3 and TRBJ2-6; D is unclear. The CDR3 covers 14 residues. From germline, CDR1 is ENHRY and CDR2 SYGVKD. V was cut by 4 bases and J by 4 bases, with 8 bases left in between.

This clonotype was counted ten times or more. The J gene is TRBJ1-5, the V gene TRBV6-2 or TRBV6-3, with 11 bases that match TRBD1. V dropped 1 base and J dropped 12; count of bases not matched to a gene: 8. CDR3 size: 15 residues. CDR1 and CDR2 from the germline V gene are MNHEY and SVGEGT. CDR3 DNA: TGTGCCAGCAGTTACTTGGACAGGGGGCGGCGTGTCCAGCATTTT. Translation gives CASSYLDRGRRVQHF.

This clonotype was seen at least ten times. J is TRBJ2-3 and V is TRBV5-1; D is unclear. From germline, CDR1 is SGHRS and CDR2 YFSETQ. The CDR3 length is 14 residues. V was trimmed by 0 bases and J by 6 bases, leaving 11 bases between them. The CDR3 sequence is CASSLASTRDTQYF. CDR3 nucleotide sequence: TGCGCCAGCAGCTTGGCGTCGACTCGGGATACGCAGTATTTT.

Many counts were recorded for this clonotype. V is TRBV7-3 and J is TRBJ2-1; D perhaps matches TRBD2 (6 bases). This CDR3 spans 13 amino acids. Trimming pared 5 bases from V and 5 bases from J, leaving 10 bases between. The germline V gene has CDR1 SGHTA and CDR2 FQGTGA. CDR3: CASSEGLHNEQFF. The CDR3 coding sequence is TGTGCCAGCAGCGAGGGACTCCACAATGAGCAGTTCTTC. Variable domain in full (rest from reference TRBV7-3 and TRBJ2-1): GAGVSQTPSNKVTEKGKYVELRCDPISGHTALYWYRQSLGQGPEFLIYFQGTGAADDSGLPNDRFFAVRPEGSVSTLKIQRTERGDSAVYLCASSEGLHNEQFFGPGTRLTVL.

This clonotype was detected a few times. V and J are TRBV7-3 and TRBJ1-2, with 9 bases identical to TRBD1. There are 15 residues in the CDR3. Germline V gene lookup returns CDR1 SGHTA and CDR2 FQGTGA. The V gene end was trimmed by 5 bases and the J gene end by 6 bases; junction bases not matched to a gene: 10. CDR3 coding DNA: TGTGCCAGCAGCGGTTCGGGACAGGGAGGCCATGGCTACACCTTC. It specifies CASSGSGQGGHGYTF.

This clonotype was recorded many times. V gene TRBV5-5 combines with J gene TRBJ2-5; D remains unclear. Deletions cut 2 bases from V and 13 bases from J, with 3 bases between. CDR3 length: 8 amino acids. Per the germline V gene, CDR1 is SGHKS and CDR2 is YYEKEE (reference sequence). As DNA, the CDR3 is TGTGCCAGCAGCTTTCCGTACTTC. Protein sequence: CASSFPYF.

At least ten counts were recorded for this clonotype. V usage is TRBV2 and J usage is TRBJ2-5, with TRBD2 as a possible D gene (6 bases). Germline CDR1 reads SNHLY; CDR2 reads FYNNEI. CDR3 size: 11 residues. With 8 bases removed from V and 5 bases from J, the gap between germline ends came to 9 bases. The CDR3 sequence: CASSAGETQYF. Written as DNA, the CDR3 is TGTGCCAGCTCGGCGGGGGAGACCCAGTACTTC.

This clonotype was counted many times. The gene calls are TRBV12-3 or TRBV12-4 and TRBJ1-1; no firm D call. The CDR3 is 16 residues long. The V and J ends lost 0 bases and 6 bases respectively, with 17 bases between them. CDR3: CASSLAHYESDAEAFF. The DNA of the CDR3 is TGTGCCAGCAGTTTAGCGCACTATGAATCCGACGCTGAAGCTTTCTTT.

This clonotype was observed a few times. The chain has TRBV11-2 and TRBJ1-3, with 8 bases fitting TRBD1. Losses at the gene ends were 4 bases for V and 0 bases for J; bases not matched to a gene: 5. The CDR3 runs to 16 residues. In germline, CDR1 is SGHAT, CDR2 FQNNGV. CDR3 region: CASSSRDRSSGNTIYF. CDR3 nucleotides: TGTGCCAGCAGCTCTCGGGACAGGTCCTCTGGAAACACCATATATTTT.

This clonotype appeared many times. The chain uses TRBV18 and TRBJ2-1, with 7 bases aligning to TRBD1. CDR1 and CDR2 (germline): KGHSH, LQKENI. There are 12 residues in the CDR3. V was clipped by 8 bases and J by 7 bases; unmatched bases: 5. The chain's CDR3 is CASSRQGNEQFF. CDR3 coding DNA: TGTGCCAGCAGCCGACAGGGTAATGAGCAGTTCTTC.

This clonotype was found many times. This chain links TRBV27 with TRBJ1-5; D ambiguous. The CDR3 covers 13 residues. Germline V gene sequence: CDR1 MNHEY, CDR2 SMNVEV (reference sequence). V was trimmed by 11 bases and J by 2 bases, leaving 13 bases between them. The CDR3 region has the DNA TGTGCCTCAGGCGGATTGGGCAATCAGCCCCAGCATTTT. As protein: CASGGLGNQPQHF.

In its sample, this clonotype was seen many times. The J gene is TRBJ2-1, the V gene TRBV29-1; D is possibly TRBD2 (5 bases). The CDR3 is 12 amino acids. The germline V gene has CDR1 SQVTM and CDR2 ANQGSEA. The V and J ends lost 6 bases and 2 bases respectively, with 8 bases between them. The CDR3 loop is CSVGSTYNEQFF. DNA for the CDR3: TGCAGCGTGGGGAGTACCTACAATGAGCAGTTCTTC.

V and J are TRBV9 and TRBJ1-1; no clear D. CDR3 length equals 15 residues. The germline V and J ends were trimmed by 0 bases and 0 bases, with 9 bases remaining between them. The germline V gene encodes CDR1 SGDLS and CDR2 YYNGEE. The CDR3 nucleotides are TGTGCCAGCAGCGTAGAAGGCAGTTTGAACACTGAAGCTTTCTTT. Encoded protein: CASSVEGSLNTEAFF.

The V gene is TRBV7-9, the J gene TRBJ2-1, with D uncertain. The CDR3 sequence is 12 residues long. The V end lost 2 bases, the J end lost 8 bases, and 7 bases lay between the germline ends. Per germline, CDR1 SEHNR and CDR2 FQNEAQ (reference sequence). The CDR3 is CASSLSSDEQFF. CDR3 DNA sequence: TGTGCCAGCAGCTTATCGAGCGATGAGCAGTTCTTC.

This clonotype was found many times. The genes are TRBV12-5 and TRBJ1-2; weak D call: TRBD1 (6 bases). CDR1 is LGHNT and CDR2 is FRNRAP in the germline V gene. CDR3 length: 14 residues. Trimming took off 6 bases at V and 5 bases at J, with 16 bases between the two ends. For the CDR3, the DNA is TGTGCTAGTGGGACAGAACAGGGAAAGTATGGCTACACCTTC. It translates to CASGTEQGKYGYTF.

This clonotype was picked up many times. The chain couples TRBV27 to TRBJ1-2; 9 positions match TRBD1. V was clipped by 6 bases and J by 4 bases; unmatched bases: 9. The CDR3 is 15 amino acids. Looked up from germline, CDR1 is MNHEY and CDR2 is SMNVEV (reference sequence). As DNA, the CDR3 is TGTGCCAGCAGACTCGGGACAGGGTTGGGCTATGGCTACACCTTC. It codes for CASRLGTGLGYGYTF.

The table lists this clonotype with a few counts. This chain links TRBV27 with TRBJ1-6; 7 bases align to TRBD1. Germline V gene lookup returns CDR1 MNHEY and CDR2 SMNVEV (reference sequence). The CDR3 has 14 residues. The junction had 6 bases not matched to a gene; V was cut back by 6 bases and J by 7 bases. CDR3 DNA sequence: TGTGCCAGCAGGACAGGGAATAGCAATTCACCCCTCCACTTT. Protein product: CASRTGNSNSPLHF.

The chain recombines TRBV7-9 with TRBJ2-3; 7 bases agree with TRBD1. J lost 4 bases, V lost 8 bases, and 9 bases had no gene match. Germline V gene data show CDR1 as SEHNR and CDR2 as FQNEAQ (reference sequence). This CDR3 region has 14 residues. The CDR3 is CASQRGGMADTQYF. In nucleotides, the CDR3 is TGTGCCAGCCAGAGAGGGGGCATGGCAGATACGCAGTATTTT.

This clonotype was counted at least ten times. The rearrangement uses TRBV5-5 and TRBJ1-1; possible D gene TRBD1, 5 bases. This CDR3 spans 14 amino acids. With 4 bases removed from V and 2 bases from J, the gap between germline ends came to 12 bases. In germline, CDR1 is SGHKS, CDR2 YYEKEE (reference sequence). The DNA for the CDR3 is TGTGCCAGCAGCCTTATGACAGTAAACACTGAAGCTTTCTTT. Amino acids: CASSLMTVNTEAFF.

Only a few counts were recorded for this clonotype. The J gene is TRBJ1-4, the V gene TRBV29-1, with 8 nucleotides matching TRBD1. From germline, CDR1 is SQVTM and CDR2 ANQGSEA. Trimming removed 7 bases from V and 7 bases from J; junction bases left unmatched: 11. The CDR3 spans 14 residues. The chain's CDR3 is CSGTIGTGAEKLFF. As DNA, the CDR3 is TGCAGCGGGACAATCGGGACAGGCGCTGAAAAACTGTTTTTT. Using reference TRBV29-1 and TRBJ1-4 for the parts outside the CDR3, the full variable domain is SAVISQKPSRDICQRGTSLTIQCQVDSQVTMMFWYRQQPGQSLTLIATANQGSEATYESGFVIDKFPISRPNLTFSTLTVSNMSPEDSSIYLCSGTIGTGAEKLFFGSGTQLSVL.

V usage is TRBV12-3 or TRBV12-4 and J usage is TRBJ1-2, with D perhaps TRBD1 (5 bases). Trimming left V 3 bases short and J 8 bases short, with 10 bases between. The CDR3 is made up of 12 amino acids. The CDR3 region is CASSFDSLGYTF. CDR3 coding DNA: TGTGCCAGCAGTTTTGACAGCCTGGGCTACACCTTC.

This clonotype has a handful of counts. This chain uses TRBV6-1 with TRBJ1-4; TRBD1 matches at 7 bases. The CDR3 extends over 17 amino acids. V was pared by 7 bases and J by 0 bases, with 11 bases of the junction left unmatched. The germline V gene has CDR1 MNHNS and CDR2 SASEGT. CDR3 residues: CASTQRDSGTTNEKLFF. CDR3 sequence (DNA): TGTGCCAGCACCCAAAGGGACAGTGGGACAACTAATGAAAAACTGTTTTTT.